This T cell receptor (beta chain) comes out of a study of blood T cell repertoires in COVID-19. Germline assignment: CDR1 MDHEN and CDR2 SYDVKM. The CDR3 runs 12 residues. About this clone: Germline is not matched at one junction end, which may reflect a read error.

TCRdb's copy holds only in-frame clones and misses some; the assay was immunoSEQ multiplex PCR. The repertoire holds 250,000 to 350,000 clones, with 88% as singletons. Grouping used clinical history reported by participants in a survey and questionnaire. Recovered status in Cohort 3 required two negative PCRs, clearance, or symptom resolution. The sequence was obtained from a woman in her twenties or thirties who had recovered from COVID-19. The chain carries TRBV28 and TRBJ1-2, with D possibly being TRBD1 (5 bases). Source material: PBMCs or T cells enriched from blood (not recorded which). CDR3 loop: CASSSAGYGHTF. Here the CDR3 DNA reads TGTGCCAGCAGTTCTGCAGGGTATGGCCACACCTTC.